The 22 T cell receptor beta chains below were found in one sample sequenced in a study of T cell responses to AZD1222 COVID-19 vaccine. Using immunoSEQ multiplex PCR, the repertoire was profiled, and TCRdb retains in-frame clones only, with some absent. The sample records around 260,000 clones, 93% being singletons. The specimen comprised peripheral blood, sampled on day 0 of AZD1222 vaccination. The origin of the receptors is an adult in good health.

This clone was picked up a small number of times. This rearrangement joins TRBV24-1 to TRBJ2-1, with 7 nucleotides matching TRBD1. This CDR3 region has 16 residues. Germline V CDR1 and CDR2: KGHDR, SFDVKD. Trimming removed 5 bases from V and 3 bases from J; junction bases left unmatched: 9. CDR3 sequence: CATSGFTGTDYNEQFF. In DNA form, the CDR3 reads TGTGCCACCAGTGGCTTTACCGGGACAGACTACAATGAGCAGTTCTTC.

Regarding this clone: A junction boundary mismatches the germline segment, possibly from a read error. The V call is TRBV7-7, the J call TRBJ2-1, with a possible D match to TRBD2 (5 bases). The CDR3 is made up of 16 amino acids. The V gene's germline CDR1 is SSHAT and CDR2 FNYEAQ (reference sequence). CDR3 loop: CASSFGIPGLGNEQFF. CDR3 bases: TGTGCTAGCAGCTTCGGGATCCCCGGGCTGGGCAATGAGCAGTTCTTC.

The rearrangement uses TRBV6-5 and TRBJ1-2; 9 positions match TRBD1. With 4 bases clipped from V and 6 bases from J, the junction kept 9 bases outside the gene matches. The CDR3 runs 15 residues. Germline V lookup: CDR1 MNHEY, CDR2 SVGAGI. The CDR3 coding sequence is TGTGCCAGCAGTTTGGGGACAGGGAGTATCGATGGCTACACCTTC. Its protein product is CASSLGTGSIDGYTF.

The rearrangement uses TRBV5-1 and TRBJ2-2, with D perhaps TRBD1 or TRBD2 (6 bases each). The CDR3 covers 16 residues. The germline CDR1 and CDR2 sequences are SGHRS and YFSETQ. V dropped 4 bases and J dropped 1 base, with 14 bases sitting between them. CDR3 bases: TGCGCCAGCAGCCATCCCGGGGGCGGGAACACCGGGGAGCTGTTTTTT. Its translation is CASSHPGGGNTGELFF. Combining the CDR3 with reference TRBV5-1 and TRBJ2-2 gives the whole variable domain KAGVTQTPRYLIKTRGQQVTLSCSPISGHRSVSWYQQTPGQGLQFLFEYFSETQRNKGNFPGRFSGRQFSNSRSEMNVSTLELGDSALYLCASSHPGGGNTGELFFGEGSRLTVL.

The chain recombines TRBV19 with TRBJ1-2; 8 bases line up with TRBD1. Germline trimming cut 4 bases from V and 0 bases from J; bases unmatched to any gene: 1. This CDR3 has 14 amino acids. Germline loops: CDR1 LNHDA, CDR2 SQIVND (reference sequence). In DNA, the CDR3 is TGTGCCAGTAGTAGGACAGGGTCTAACTATGGCTACACCTTC. Translated: CASSRTGSNYGYTF. Full variable domain (rest looked up from reference TRBV19 and TRBJ1-2): DGGITQSPKYLFRKEGQNVTLSCEQNLNHDAMYWYRQDPGQGLRLIYYSQIVNDFQKGDIAEGYSVSREKKESFPLTVTSAQKNPTAFYLCASSRTGSNYGYTFGSGTRLTVV.

The rearrangement links TRBV2 to TRBJ1-5, with TRBD1 identical over 12 bases. The CDR3 extends over 16 amino acids. V was clipped by 5 bases and J by 6 bases; unmatched bases: 8. Germline lookup yields CDR1 SNHLY and CDR2 FYNNEI. This CDR3 is CASSPGTGGISQPQHF. In DNA, the CDR3 is TGTGCCAGCAGTCCCGGGACAGGGGGCATTAGTCAGCCCCAGCATTTT.

The V and J genes are TRBV25-1 and TRBJ2-2; 7 bases line up with TRBD1. CDR1 and CDR2 (germline): MGHDK, SYGVNS. The CDR3 extends over 16 amino acids. After removal of 3 bases from V and 4 bases from J, the junction contained 8 bases not matched to a gene. The CDR3 sequence is CASSDPTGTVTGELFF. DNA of the CDR3: TGTGCCAGCAGTGACCCGACCGGGACAGTCACCGGGGAGCTGTTTTTT. The variable domain in full, completed from reference TRBV25-1 and TRBJ2-2, reads EADIYQTPRYLVIGTGKKITLECSQTMGHDKMYWYQQDPGMELHLIHYSYGVNSTEKGDLSSESTVSRIRTEHFPLTLESARPSHTSQYLCASSDPTGTVTGELFFGEGSRLTVL.

V and J are TRBV3-1 (or the pseudogene TRBV3-2) and TRBJ2-7; 8 bases line up with TRBD2. J lost 4 bases, V lost 4 bases, and 6 bases had no gene match. CDR1 is LGHDT, CDR2 YNNKEL, per germline (reference sequence). CDR3 length equals 14 residues. The CDR3, as DNA: TGTGCCAGCAGCCCGGGACTAGGGGGATACGAGCAGTACTTC. Translating it yields CASSPGLGGYEQYF.

The chain carries TRBV18 and TRBJ2-3, with 14 bases identical to TRBD2. Germline CDR1 reads KGHSH; CDR2 reads LQKENI. V lost 5 bases to trimming and J lost 0 bases; unmatched junction nucleotides: 10. The CDR3 sequence is 19 residues long. The CDR3 region is CASSKYGTSGSVSTDTQYF. CDR3 DNA sequence: TGTGCCAGCTCAAAATACGGGACTAGCGGGAGTGTGAGCACAGATACGCAGTATTTT.

The rearrangement uses TRBV23-1 and TRBJ2-2; TRBD2 might be the D (5 bases). TRBV23-1 is marked as an open reading frame, function uncertain. This CDR3 contains 18 residues. V gave up 0 bases and J gave up 5 bases, with 19 bases separating them. CDR3 region: CASSQSYRQAEGTGELFF. Written as DNA, the CDR3 is TGCGCCAGCAGTCAATCCTATCGGCAGGCTGAGGGAACCGGGGAGCTGTTTTTT.

V usage is TRBV11-2 and J usage is TRBJ2-1, with a tentative D call TRBD1 (6 bases). Trimming removed 5 bases at V and 0 bases at J, with 14 bases between. Per the germline V gene, CDR1 is SGHAT and CDR2 is FQNNGV. The CDR3 loop spans 16 amino acids. In nucleotides, the CDR3 is TGTGCCAGCAGCCCCGTGGCAGGGGCCTCCTACAATGAGCAGTTCTTC. It specifies CASSPVAGASYNEQFF.

The chain combines TRBV2 with TRBJ1-3; 8 nucleotides agree with TRBD1. The CDR3 extends over 17 amino acids. Germline lookup yields CDR1 SNHLY and CDR2 FYNNEI. The V segment lost 3 bases and the J segment 0 bases; nucleotides outside the gene matches: 7. The CDR3 is CASSDPGTGFSGNTIYF. The CDR3, as DNA: TGTGCCAGCAGTGACCCCGGGACAGGTTTCTCTGGAAACACCATATATTTT. The whole variable domain, remainder taken from reference TRBV2 and TRBJ1-3, is EPEVTQTPSHQVTQMGQEVILRCVPISNHLYFYWYRQILGQKVEFLVSFYNNEISEKSEIFDDQFSVERPDGSNFTLKIRSTKLEDSAMYFCASSDPGTGFSGNTIYFGEGSWLTVV.

DNA of the CDR3: TGTGCCAGCTCACCTCGGGGACAGGGTGAGGAGCAGTACTTC. It is translated as CASSPRGQGEEQYF. The rearrangement joins TRBV18 to TRBJ2-7; 9 bases map to TRBD1. Germline V gene sequence: CDR1 KGHSH, CDR2 LQKENI. V trimming: 3 bases; J trimming: 7 bases; junction bases outside the gene matches: 7. The CDR3 totals 14 residues. The whole variable domain, filled in from reference TRBV18 and TRBJ2-7, reads NAGVMQNPRHLVRRRGQEARLRCSPMKGHSHVYWYRQLPEEGLKFMVYLQKENIIDESGMPKERFSAEFPKEGPSILRIQQVVRGDSAAYFCASSPRGQGEEQYFGPGTRLTVT.

The V gene is TRBV7-2, the J gene TRBJ2-6; D is uncertain. In germline, CDR1 is SGHTA, CDR2 FQGNSA. V dropped 3 bases and J dropped 10 bases, with 7 bases sitting between them. This CDR3 is 12 amino acids long. The chain's CDR3 is CASSFISNVLTF. The CDR3 coding sequence is TGTGCCAGCAGCTTTATCAGTAACGTCCTGACTTTC.

This chain uses TRBV27 with TRBJ2-1, with TRBD2 matching over 7 bases. Germline V gene sequence: CDR1 MNHEY, CDR2 SMNVEV (reference sequence). This CDR3 comprises 20 residues. Trimming removed 8 bases from V and 0 bases from J; junction bases left unmatched: 22. CDR3 coding DNA: TGTGCCAGCCGGCTCCGGGACTACCCGAATCTGGGGAGCTCCTACAATGAGCAGTTCTTC. Translated: CASRLRDYPNLGSSYNEQFF.

The J gene is TRBJ2-1, the V gene TRBV4-1, with 7 bases identical to TRBD2. Trimming removed 4 bases from V and 3 bases from J; junction bases left unmatched: 6. Per the germline V gene, CDR1 is MGHRA and CDR2 is YSYEKL. The CDR3 extends over 15 amino acids. This chain's CDR3 is CASSRTSEHYNEQFF. DNA of the CDR3: TGCGCCAGCAGCCGAACTAGCGAACACTACAATGAGCAGTTCTTC.

The rearrangement links TRBV3-1 (or the pseudogene TRBV3-2) to TRBJ1-1, with D possibly matching TRBD1 (5 bases). Germline values: CDR1 LGHDT, CDR2 YNNKEL (reference sequence). Deletions cut 4 bases from V and 1 base from J, with 16 bases between. The CDR3 consists of 16 residues. Here the CDR3 reads CASSLRGGRGNTEAFF. The CDR3 region has the DNA TGTGCCAGCAGCCTAAGGGGTGGTCGAGGGAACACTGAAGCTTTCTTT.

The chain is built from TRBV18 and TRBJ2-1, with 14 bases that match TRBD2. The V and J ends lost 0 bases and 14 bases, in that order; junction bases with no gene match: 12. The CDR3 covers 17 residues. The germline V gene has CDR1 KGHSH and CDR2 LQKENI. The CDR3 loop is CASSPPGTSGRGEVEFF. Written as DNA, the CDR3 is TGTGCCAGCTCACCACCGGGGACTAGCGGGAGAGGAGAGGTGGAGTTCTTC.

The DNA of the CDR3 is TGTGCCTGGAGCCATAGGGGGCCAAACTACGAGCAGTACTTC. The encoded protein is CAWSHRGPNYEQYF. The genes are TRBV30 and TRBJ2-7; 7 bases map to TRBD1. Unmatched junction bases numbered 8, after V lost 3 bases and J lost 3 bases. This CDR3 has 14 residues. Germline V lookup: CDR1 GTSNPN, CDR2 SVGIG (reference sequence).

This clone turned up a few times. The J gene is TRBJ2-7, the V gene TRBV14; 8 bases are shared with TRBD1. Germline V gives CDR1 SGHDN, CDR2 FVKESK. J lost 3 bases, V lost 4 bases, and 14 bases had no gene match. The CDR3 is 17 residues long. This CDR3 is CASSPGPRGRSYYEQYF. In DNA, the CDR3 is TGTGCCAGCAGCCCGGGCCCCAGGGGGCGATCCTACTACGAGCAGTACTTC. The full variable domain, its missing parts supplied by reference TRBV14 and TRBJ2-7, is EAGVTQFPSHSVIEKGQTVTLRCDPISGHDNLYWYRRVMGKEIKFLLHFVKESKQDESGMPNNRFLAERTGGTYSTLKVQPAELEDSGVYFCASSPGPRGRSYYEQYFGPGTRLTVT.

The chain employs TRBV7-2 and TRBJ1-3; 7 bases agree with TRBD1. The V and J ends lost 1 base and 2 bases, in that order; junction bases with no gene match: 5. This CDR3 has 16 residues. Germline CDR1 SGHTA, CDR2 FQGNSA. The CDR3 DNA sequence: TGTGCCAGCAGCTTAGGGGAGGGGGCTCCTGGAAACACCATATATTTT. Protein product: CASSLGEGAPGNTIYF.

DNA of the CDR3: TGTGCCAGTAGTAGGGACAGAGACATTGAAGCTTTCTTT. Residues: CASSRDRDIEAFF. The chain uses TRBV19 and TRBJ1-1; 7 bases agree with TRBD1. Germline V CDR1 and CDR2: LNHDA, SQIVND (reference sequence). The V and J ends lost 4 bases and 7 bases, in that order; junction bases with no gene match: 6. The CDR3 loop spans 13 amino acids.